This T cell receptor (beta chain) is from a study of spatial heterogeneity in lung cancer. Across the study: TCR and UMI combinations that were unique each appeared, on average, more than ten times in raw reads.

Unique molecular identifiers tagged every individual TCR cDNA molecule. MiXCR, applied by TCRdb to the 5' RACE reads, yields one record per CDR3 protein. The sample contains tens of thousands of distinct CDR3 sequences, approximately 12% of which appear only once. This clonotype was found many times. As yet, its antigen is unknown. Study-wide results and limits: Follow-up blood showed ubiquitous expanded tumor TCRs less than blood at resection did.

Time point given: sample taken at primary tumor resection. Whole RNA, which was extracted from tumor, nontumor lung tissue or frozen PBMC, was sequenced without any cell sorting. Samples were donated by 72 untreated early-stage non-small cell lung cancer patients. The clonotype was recovered from a male donor with early-stage non-small cell lung cancer. Sequencing used PBMCs, obtained at surgery.

The CDR3 nucleotides are TGCAGCGTGAGGCTAGAGACCCAGTACTTC. Its translation: CSVRLETQYF. This chain uses TRBV29-1 with TRBJ2-5; D uncertain. The CDR3 runs to 10 residues. V was cut by 6 bases and J by 4 bases, with 6 bases left in between. CDR1 and CDR2 from the germline V gene are SQVTM and ANQGSEA. Filled out from reference TRBV29-1 and TRBJ2-5, the complete variable domain reads SAVISQKPSRDICQRGTSLTIQCQVDSQVTMMFWYRQQPGQSLTLIATANQGSEATYESGFVIDKFPISRPNLTFSTLTVSNMSPEDSSIYLCSVRLETQYFGPGTRLLVL.